This TCR beta chain is drawn from a study of T-cell reconstitution after alpha-beta-depleted transplantation in children. Points from the study as a whole: The study traced high day-60 TCRbeta diversity in some patients to surviving recipient T cells and thymic progenitors. Reportedly, alpha-beta T cells present about two months post-transplant originated from several hundred expanded clones of graft origin.

Preparation of the TCRbeta library was carried out with unique molecular identifiers. TCRdb analysed the PCR reads with MiXCR anew, one entry per CDR3 protein. The sample includes 40,000 to 60,000 distinct CDR3 sequences, roughly 8.7% of them seen just once. The V gene's germline CDR1 is ENHRY and CDR2 SYGVKD. The germline V and J ends were trimmed by 4 bases and 8 bases, with 15 bases remaining between them. The CDR3 has 14 residues. This clonotype was recorded many times. Its antigen is as yet unknown. This sequence originates from a male patient aged 2-10 years who had a stem cell transplant for chronic granulomatous disease, so the T cells may come from the graft donor. The sample in question was PBMCs, mostly from graft donor cells, obtained 60 days after TCRalphabeta/CD19-depleted stem cell transplant. The chain links TRBV10-3 to TRBJ2-1; weak D call: TRBD2 (6 bases). This chain's CDR3 is CAISGDRGGDEQFF. CDR3 nucleotide sequence: TGTGCCATCAGTGGCGACAGAGGAGGGGATGAGCAGTTCTTC.